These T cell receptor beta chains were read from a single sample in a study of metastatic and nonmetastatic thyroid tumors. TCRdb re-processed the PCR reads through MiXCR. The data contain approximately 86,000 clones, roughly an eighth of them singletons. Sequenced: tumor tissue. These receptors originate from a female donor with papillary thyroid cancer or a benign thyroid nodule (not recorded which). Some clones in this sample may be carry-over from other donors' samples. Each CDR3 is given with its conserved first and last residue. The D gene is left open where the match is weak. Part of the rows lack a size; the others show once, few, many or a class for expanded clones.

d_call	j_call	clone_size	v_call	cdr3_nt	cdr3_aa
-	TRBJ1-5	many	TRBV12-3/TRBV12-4	TGTGCCACAACTCAGGGTTTCAATCAGCCCCAGCATTTT	CATTQGFNQPQHF
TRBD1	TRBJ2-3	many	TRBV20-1	TGCAGTGCCCCCCGGACAGGGCCTAGCACAGATACGCAGTATTTT	CSAPRTGPSTDTQYF
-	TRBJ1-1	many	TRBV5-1	TGCGCCAGCAGACAAGGAGACAGATTTCTAAACACTGAAGCTTTCTTT	CASRQGDRFLNTEAFF
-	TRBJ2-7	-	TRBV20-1	TGCAGTGCTAGTGGAGGGAACAAGAAGTACTTC	CSASGGNKKYF
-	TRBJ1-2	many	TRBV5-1	TGCGCCAGCAGTACTGACCCAGCTAACTATGGCTACACCTTC	CASSTDPANYGYTF
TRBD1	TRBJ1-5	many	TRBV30	TGTGCCTGGAGCCCGGACAGGGGAGTCTATAGCAATCAGCCCCAGCATTTT	CAWSPDRGVYSNQPQHF
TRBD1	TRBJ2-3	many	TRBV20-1	TGCAGTGCTACACCGGGACAGCAATCCACAGATACGCAGTATTTT	CSATPGQQSTDTQYF
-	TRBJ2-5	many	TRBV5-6	TGTGCCAGCAGCTTTCCCACGGGAGTAGAGACCCAGTACTTC	CASSFPTGVETQYF
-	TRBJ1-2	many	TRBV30	TGTGCCTGGCGAGAAGCCCTGGGGGGAGGCTATGGCTACACCTTC	CAWREALGGGYGYTF
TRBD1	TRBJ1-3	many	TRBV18	TGTGCCAGCTCACCTCAACAACAGGGGGCAAGTGGAAACACCATATATTTT	CASSPQQQGASGNTIYF
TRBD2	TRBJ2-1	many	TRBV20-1	TGCAGTGCTAGGACTAGCGGGAGAGATGAGCAGTTCTTC	CSARTSGRDEQFF
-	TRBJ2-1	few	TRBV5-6	TGTGACAGCAGCTTGGCTATAAGAAATGAGCAGTTCTTC	CDSSLAIRNEQFF
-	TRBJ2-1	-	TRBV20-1	TGCAGTGCTGCCCCCTACGGGGTAGGGCGCAATGAGCAGCTCTTC	CSAAPYGVGRNEQLF
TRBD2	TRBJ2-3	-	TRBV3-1	TGTGCCAGCAGCCAAGAAGACGGACTAGCGGGATTCACAGATACGCAGTATTTT	CASSQEDGLAGFTDTQYF
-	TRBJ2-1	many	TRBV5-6	TGTGCCAGCAGCTACCGGACCCGCAATGAGCAGTTCTTC	CASSYRTRNEQFF
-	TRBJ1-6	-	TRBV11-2	TGTGCCAGCAGCTTAGGTCGCGTTTCACCCCTCCACTTT	CASSLGRVSPLHF
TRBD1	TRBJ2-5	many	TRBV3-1	TGTGCCAGCAGCCAAGGGGAAGCAGGGGGCTTGGAGACCCAGTACTTC	CASSQGEAGGLETQYF
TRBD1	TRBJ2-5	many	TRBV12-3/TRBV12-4	TGTGCCAGCACCGTGACAGGGGGTTTGGAAGAGACCCAGTACTTC	CASTVTGGLEETQYF
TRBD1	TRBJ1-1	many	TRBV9	TGTGCCAGCAGCGATACAGGGGCCGGAACTTTCTTT	CASSDTGAGTFF
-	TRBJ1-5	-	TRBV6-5	TGTGCCAGCAGTTCAGGTGGAGCCGCTAGGACTCAGCCCCAGCGTTTT	CASSSGGAARTQPQRF
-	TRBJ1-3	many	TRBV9	TGTGCCAGCAGCCCCCGGACTGGTGGAAACACCATATATTTT	CASSPRTGGNTIYF
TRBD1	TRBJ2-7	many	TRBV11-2	TGTGCCAGCAGCTTAGAGTGGACAGGGAACTACGAGCAGTACTTC	CASSLEWTGNYEQYF
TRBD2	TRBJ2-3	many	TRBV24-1	TGTGCCACCAGTGATTTACTAGCGGGCGCAGATACGCAGTATTTT	CATSDLLAGADTQYF
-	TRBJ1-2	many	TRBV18	TGTGCCAGCTCACCCTTAGAAAACTATGGCTACACCTTC	CASSPLENYGYTF
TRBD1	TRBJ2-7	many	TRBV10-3	TGTGCCATCATAACAACAGGGGGCGAGCAGTACTTC	CAIITTGGEQYF
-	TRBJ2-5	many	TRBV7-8	TGTGCCAGCAGCTTAGATCCCGGACAAGTACAAGAGACCCAGTACTTC	CASSLDPGQVQETQYF
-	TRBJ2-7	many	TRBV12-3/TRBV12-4	TGTGCCAGCAGTCCTCAACGTGGGCCCTACGAGCAGTACTTC	CASSPQRGPYEQYF
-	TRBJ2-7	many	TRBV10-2	TGCGCCAGCAGACGCCAGGGGTTCGGGGCGTACGAGCAGTACTTC	CASRRQGFGAYEQYF
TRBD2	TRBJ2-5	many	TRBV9	TGTGCCAGCAGCGTAGATAGTAGCGGGAACCAAGAGACCCAGTACTTC	CASSVDSSGNQETQYF
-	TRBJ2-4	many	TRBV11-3	TGTGCCAGCAGCTTGCCAGGGAAGGACATTCAGTACTTC	CASSLPGKDIQYF
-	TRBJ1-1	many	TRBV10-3	TGTGCCATCAGGGAGACGAACACTGAAGCTTTCTTT	CAIRETNTEAFF
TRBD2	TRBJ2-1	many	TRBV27	TGTGCCAGCAGTTTATCGACTAGCGGGAGTAATGAGCAGTTCTTC	CASSLSTSGSNEQFF
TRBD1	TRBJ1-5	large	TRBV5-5	TGTGCCAGCAGCGAGGATCGACAGGGCCCCAATCAGCCCCAGCATTTT	CASSEDRQGPNQPQHF
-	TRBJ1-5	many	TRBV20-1	TGCAGTGCTAGAAGCTTAGTGGTAATCAATCAGCCCCAGCATTTT	CSARSLVVINQPQHF
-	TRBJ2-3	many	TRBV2	TGTGCCAGCAGTGGCCTGGGACACACAGATACGCAGTATTTT	CASSGLGHTDTQYF
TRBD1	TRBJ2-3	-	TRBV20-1	TGCAGTGCTCAGGGACAGGGGACGAAAGATACGCAGTATTTT	CSAQGQGTKDTQYF
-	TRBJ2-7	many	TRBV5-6	TGTGTCAGCAGCTTGCAGCTAAGCTCCTACGAGCAGTACTTC	CVSSLQLSSYEQYF
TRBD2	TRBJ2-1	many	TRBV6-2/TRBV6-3	TGTGCCAGCAGCCAAGGGAGCGGGAGTGGTAATGAGCAGTTCTTC	CASSQGSGSGNEQFF
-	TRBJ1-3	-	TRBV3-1	TGTGCCAGCAGCCAACGCGGCTCTGGAAACACCATATATTTT	CASSQRGSGNTIYF
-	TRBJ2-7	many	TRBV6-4	TGTGCCAGCAGTGACGTCACAGGCACCTACGAGCAGTACTTC	CASSDVTGTYEQYF
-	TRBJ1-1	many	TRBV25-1	TGTGCCAGCGCACCTACACAGGTCATGAACACTGAAGCTTTCTTT	CASAPTQVMNTEAFF
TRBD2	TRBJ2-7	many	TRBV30	TGTGCCTGGAGCGGATGGACTAGCGGGAGAGCAAGGGCCTACGAGCAGTACTTC	CAWSGWTSGRARAYEQYF
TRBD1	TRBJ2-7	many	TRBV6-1	TGTGCCAGCAGCCTAACCTCCGGGACAGGCCTCTACGAGCAGTACTTC	CASSLTSGTGLYEQYF
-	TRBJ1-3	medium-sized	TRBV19	TGTGCCAGTAGTAGTCTCGGGTCGTGGGGAGATCGAACTGGAAACACCATATATTTT	CASSSLGSWGDRTGNTIYF
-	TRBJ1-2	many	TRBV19	TGTGCCAGTAGTGAGTCTGACAGGAGCTATGGCTACACCTTC	CASSESDRSYGYTF
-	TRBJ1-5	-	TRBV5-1	TGCGCCAGCAGCTTGGGGGTGATGGGCAATAAGCCCCAGCATTTT	CASSLGVMGNKPQHF
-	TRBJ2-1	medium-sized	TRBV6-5	TGTGCCAGCAGTTACTTGGAAGGACTTGAGCAGTTCTTC	CASSYLEGLEQFF
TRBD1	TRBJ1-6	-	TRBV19	TGTGCCAGTAGTTCTCAGGGGGCGGATGGTCCCCTCCACTTT	CASSSQGADGPLHF
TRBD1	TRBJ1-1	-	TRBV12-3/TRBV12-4	TGTGCCAGTTCATACGGGACAGGGTTCAGCACTGAAGCTTTCTTT	CASSYGTGFSTEAFF
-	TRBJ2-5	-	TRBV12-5	TGTGCTAGTGGCCCAACCTGGGGGACCCAGTACTTC	CASGPTWGTQYF